What follows is one T cell receptor (beta chain) and its context. Its target is unknown. This specimen comes from a study of cytomegalovirus exposure and HLA in healthy donors. Vbeta (60) and Jbeta (13) primers were used in the PCR. Assay: immunoSEQ multiplex PCR; the TCRdb copy retains only in-frame clones and omits some. This sample has some 190,000 clones, with about 85% found just once. V was pared by 2 bases and J by 3 bases, with 15 bases between. The CDR3 totals 15 residues. Looked up from germline, CDR1 is SGHRS and CDR2 is YFSETQ. Study results and caveats: Whilst most TCR sequences proved rare, a subset of public TCRs occurred across many donors.

All the people who gave samples were healthy bone marrow donors. The clonotype originates from a boy under 10 years old in good health and CMV-seronegative. Sequencing was done on a sample of PBMCs. The V gene is TRBV5-1, the J gene TRBJ2-7, with D possibly being TRBD2 (5 bases). The CDR3 spells CASSFTGELFYEQYF. The CDR3 region has the DNA TGCGCCAGCAGCTTCACCGGGGAGCTCTTCTACGAGCAGTACTTC.